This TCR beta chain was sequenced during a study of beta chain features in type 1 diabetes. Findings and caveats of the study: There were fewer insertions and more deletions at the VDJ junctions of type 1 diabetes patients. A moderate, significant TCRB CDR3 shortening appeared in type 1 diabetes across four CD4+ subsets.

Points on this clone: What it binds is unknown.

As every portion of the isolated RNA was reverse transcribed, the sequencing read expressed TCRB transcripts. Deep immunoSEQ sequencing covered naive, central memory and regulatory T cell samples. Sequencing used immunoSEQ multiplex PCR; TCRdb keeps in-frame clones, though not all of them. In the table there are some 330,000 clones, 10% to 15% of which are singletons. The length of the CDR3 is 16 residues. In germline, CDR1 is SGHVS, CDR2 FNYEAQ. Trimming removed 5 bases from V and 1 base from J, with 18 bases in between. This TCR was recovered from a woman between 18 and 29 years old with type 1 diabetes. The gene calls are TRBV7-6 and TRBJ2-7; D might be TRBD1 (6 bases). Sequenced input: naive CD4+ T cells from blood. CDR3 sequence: CASSEASGQLSYEQYF. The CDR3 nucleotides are TGTGCCAGCAGCGAGGCCTCGGGACAACTATCCTACGAGCAGTACTTC.